The rows below give T cell receptor beta chains drawn from one sample of a study of human T cells and chemical hapten exposure. TCRdb fed the RACE reads into MiXCR, producing one record per CDR3 protein. The data show 210,000 or so distinct CDR3 sequences, around 25% seen once. Sample: whole blood, taken in connection with sensitization to the hapten diphenylcyclopropenone (DPC). The receptors here all came from a woman aged 40 to 50 with alopecia areata. Some clones in this sample may be carry-over from other donors' samples. The conserved cysteine and the conserved F or W are not part of the CDR3 here. D genes are given only for firm matches. Only part of the rows carry a size: once, few, many, or a class if the clone is expanded.

V gene,D gene,clone size,CDR3 length,CDR3 protein
TRBV5-1,TRBD1,.,11,VSSQQGNEKLF
TRBV4-2,.,many,14,ASSQGAQVSSYGYT
TRBV28,.,.,13,ASSPDSPSSYEQY
TRBV6-5,TRBD1,once,11,ASGTGTYNEQF
TRBV10-3,TRBD2,few,11,ASGTSGAYEQY
TRBV20-1,.,few,14,SARDRGRGNLYEQY
TRBV12-3/TRBV12-4,.,.,12,ASSWRPGGTEAF
TRBV5-1,.,.,12,ASSSTGWNTEAF
TRBV27,TRBD1,.,13,ASSFMVTGDSPLH
TRBV6-1,.,.,10,ASSDMRETQY
TRBV5-1,.,.,10,ASTDGSYEQY
TRBV7-2,TRBD1,.,14,ASSPDRTGITYEQY
TRBV29-1,TRBD2,many,10,SVLTSGNTQY
TRBV20-1,.,.,14,SARITGTSGANVLT
TRBV5-1,TRBD1,few,12,ASSRQGQTPEQY
TRBV28,.,many,10,ASSLRKETQY
TRBV29-1,TRBD2,once,15,SARGTSGNQAYNEQF
TRBV28,TRBD1,.,14,ASSAPGQGAGNTIY
TRBV28,.,few,10,ASSSLSGEQY
TRBV9,.,.,13,ASSRGAGQGGELF
TRBV5-1,TRBD2,.,14,ASSLSTSGAQETQY
TRBV12-3/TRBV12-4,TRBD1,.,12,ASSLQGAQDTQY
TRBV7-6,.,few,12,ASSLGARADTQY
TRBV27,.,few,10,ASRRPPYEQY
TRBV20-1,TRBD1,.,11,SARHPRGETQY
TRBV7-2,.,.,17,ASSLGKGGQQLFTDTQY
TRBV5-6,TRBD2,few,10,ASIRGGGEQF
TRBV20-1,.,.,12,SASEGTRNQPQH
TRBV10-3,TRBD2,.,13,ATLAGGHPQETQY
TRBV7-3,TRBD1,few,11,ASRPDRPGEAF
TRBV6-5,TRBD2,.,11,ASSGGLYNEQF
TRBV7-3,TRBD2,few,14,ASSPTPSGSYNEQF
TRBV20-1,.,few,10,STKAGNYGYT
TRBV18,.,few,13,ASSPAGTSQETQY
TRBV12-3/TRBV12-4,.,.,13,ASTPGDALNNEQF
TRBV29-1,TRBD1,few,10,SVQGAGAEAF
TRBV9,.,many,12,ASSPPESTDTQY
TRBV28,TRBD2,.,14,ASSHLGLAGAGELF
TRBV27,.,few,13,ASSLISSGTDTQY
TRBV28,.,.,14,ASTIGGDSNTGELF
TRBV6-1,TRBD1,once,15,ASSAEGTAQGRAEAF
TRBV7-2,.,.,9,ASSPSGVQY
TRBV20-1,.,few,10,SARVGSYEQY
TRBV29-1,.,few,11,SVEDVIRETQY
TRBV6-5,.,.,13,ASSPTHGRTDTQY
TRBV11-2,TRBD1,once,14,ASSLVTQGGQETQY
TRBV12-3/TRBV12-4,.,.,11,ASNTGGAFEAF
TRBV2,TRBD2,.,13,ASRRLAGGGDTQY
TRBV6-6,.,.,13,ASSYLRIPTYEQY
TRBV18,.,.,14,ASSPLTTSSGNTIY
TRBV27,.,few,12,ASSLSWGRKTQY
TRBV28,.,few,9,ASIRGYEQY
TRBV18,TRBD2,.,16,ASSPFTSGSSGANVLT
TRBV4-1,TRBD2,many,15,ASSQEWAGVGDNTQY
TRBV7-2,TRBD1,.,13,ASSRPGTGNTEAF
TRBV6-4,.,once,12,ASSGDLSNQPQH
TRBV29-1,.,few,11,SVSRDSTDTQY
TRBV7-3,TRBD1,once,11,ASSFTGTGFYT
TRBV9,TRBD2,.,14,ASSVDLAGGADTQY